This record covers a single T cell receptor (beta chain). The antigen remains undetermined. The data are from a study of early T cells in non-severe SARS-CoV-2 infection. Study summary: Unpaired chains resulted from sequencing bulk RNA of unsorted whole blood. Broader study findings: Clonotype matching in VDJdb favored anti-spike CD8 responses and did not capture private and CD4 specificities.

Unique molecular identifiers tagged individual cDNA molecules. Each CDR3 protein gets one entry after TCRdb re-called the 5' RACE reads with MiXCR. The data show roughly 58,000 distinct CDR3 sequences, approximately 6.2% seen once. There are 14 residues in the CDR3. Trimming cost V 5 bases and J 2 bases, with 13 bases left between them. Per the germline V gene, CDR1 is LNHDA and CDR2 is SQIVND (reference sequence). The clonotype comes from an adult who was a healthcare worker with PCR-confirmed SARS-CoV-2 infection or an uninfected control (not recorded which). The sequenced material came from whole blood. The chain has TRBV19 and TRBJ2-7; D is tentatively TRBD1 or TRBD2 (5 bases each). CDR3 in DNA: TGTGCCAGTAGTCATGTTGGGGGAACCTACGAGCAGTACTTC. Protein sequence: CASSHVGGTYEQYF.